Listed here is a single T cell receptor beta chain. What this receptor recognizes is not known. Qualities for individual bases were not recorded, and no much larger clone is one base off. The CDR3, from cysteine to phenylalanine, totals 17 residues. Just the 51-base CDR3 DNA is kept, in frame starting at base 1. The data are from a study of blood T cells in healthy people across ages (dated by TCRdb to about 2015). In terms of the full investigation: In model experiments, template switching captured about one uniquely barcoded TCR beta cDNA molecule for every two T cells. For two donors (one aged 18 to 30 and one aged 80 or older), the study analyzed two additional independent replicas of 1 million unique cDNA reads from the same blood draw. Four age groups were formed from the donors: young (average approximately 15 years), middle-aged (around 39), aged (over 55) and long-lived (more than 75). The study measured age-related changes in TCR beta repertoire diversity using deep sequencing normalized with unique cDNA molecular identifiers. To avoid experimental bias, donors of different ages were spread randomly across the sequencing lanes.

Systemically healthy Caucasian individuals from Russia, 35 to 50 in total and aged roughly 6 to 95 years, were included as donors. Each donor gave 8.5 to 10 milliliters of peripheral blood, collected into EDTA-treated Vacutainer tubes. PBMCs were isolated by Ficoll-Paque density-gradient centrifugation, with at least 6 million obtained per sample. Trizol reagent was used to extract total RNA from the PBMCs, yielding at least 5.5 micrograms per sample. For every donor, an aliquot of PBMCs went through flow cytometry to measure the percentages of naive CD45RAhigh/CD27high T cells. Findings and caveats that apply to the study as a whole: Observed TCR beta diversity per million T cells fell roughly linearly with age, and a significant reduction was already apparent by age about 43. Donor CMV infection status was unknown, potentially confounding age-related changes in expanded clonotypes. Compared with the aged group, the long-lived group had more naive CD4+ T cells, fewer expanded clones and increased TCR diversity, a pattern suggesting age selection. Estimates of total diversity based on one million sequenced T cells were regarded as lower bounds and as underestimates. Observed TCR beta diversity correlated strongly with the percentage of naive T cells measured by flow cytometry. Since profiling was done on bulk unsorted PBMCs, naive and antigen-experienced compartments could not be conclusively compared.

Preparation of the library involved 5' RACE. Data came from an Illumina HiSeq 2500. The second PCR ran for roughly 7 to 11 cycles and used a J-beta primer mix along with a sample-barcoded 5' primer. A template-switch 5' adaptor carrying 12 random nucleotides introduced a unique molecular identifier onto each TCR beta cDNA molecule. Each sample yielded at least 3 million CDR3-containing paired-end reads. First-strand cDNA was synthesized from all RNA with the Mint cDNA synthesis kit, primed by a TRBC-specific oligonucleotide. All cDNA was treated with uracil-DNA glycosylase and then went through a first 18-cycle PCR with the universal primers M1SS and BC2_uni_R. The authors processed their data as follows. Normalization of each sample was performed by random selection of 1 million high-quality reads, each carrying a distinct molecular identifier. Reads with shared molecular identifiers were discarded instead of being binned into consensus sequences. MiTCR, with a Q25 quality threshold and the strictest error-elimination algorithm, was used for CDR3 identification, clonotype clustering and error correction. A nonparametric unseen species model with Euler transformation was used to estimate a lower bound on total TCR beta diversity. The public reads were reanalyzed by TCRdb: fastp trimming at Q25, MiXCR alignment, in-frame beta chains only. Entries that share a CDR3 protein sequence are merged under the most common genes and DNA. The V and J calls were not made by the authors but by TCRdb's processing. The sample records about a million distinct CDR3 sequences, about 48% of which are singletons. Of the sample, under 15% falls within the top ten clones.

The specimen sequenced was blood. The clonotype was recovered from a man between 25 and 39 years old in good health. The sequence links TRBV21-1 to TRBJ2-3; TRBD1, the table's D call, lacks a check against the DNA. TRBV21-1 is assigned pseudogene status. The DNA sequence is as follows: TGTGCCAGCAGCACCACCTCCTGGACAGGGGACACAGATACGCAGTATTTT. The resulting protein is CASSTTSWTGDTDTQYF.